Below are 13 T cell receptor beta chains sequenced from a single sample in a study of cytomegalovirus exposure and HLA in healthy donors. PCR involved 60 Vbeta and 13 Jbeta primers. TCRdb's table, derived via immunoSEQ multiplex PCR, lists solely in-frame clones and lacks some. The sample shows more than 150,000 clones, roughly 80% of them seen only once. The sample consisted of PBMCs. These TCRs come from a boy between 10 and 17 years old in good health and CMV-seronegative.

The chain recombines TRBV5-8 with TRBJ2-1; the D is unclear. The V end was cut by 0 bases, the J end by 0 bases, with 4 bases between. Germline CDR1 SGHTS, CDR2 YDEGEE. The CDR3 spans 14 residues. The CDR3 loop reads CASSLVVSYNEQFF. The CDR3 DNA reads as TGTGCCAGCAGCTTGGTAGTCTCCTACAATGAGCAGTTCTTC. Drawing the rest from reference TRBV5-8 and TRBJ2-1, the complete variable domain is EAGVTQSPTHLIKTRGQQATLRCSPISGHTSVYWYQQALGLGLQFLLWYDEGEERNRGNFPPRFSGRQFPNYSSELNVNALELEDSALYLCASSLVVSYNEQFFGPGTRLTVL.

In DNA, the CDR3 is TGCAGCGTTGCGGACGGGGGGAACACTGAAGCTTTCTTT. Protein: CSVADGGNTEAFF. This chain uses TRBV29-1 with TRBJ1-1; TRBD1 might be the D (5 bases). The germline V gene has CDR1 SQVTM and CDR2 ANQGSEA. With 4 bases removed from V and 1 base from J, the gap between germline ends came to 10 bases. The CDR3 extends over 13 amino acids.

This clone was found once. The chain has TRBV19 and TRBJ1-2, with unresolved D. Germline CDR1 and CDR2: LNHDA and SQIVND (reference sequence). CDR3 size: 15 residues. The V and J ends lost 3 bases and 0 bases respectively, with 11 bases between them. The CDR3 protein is CASSISRVSNYGYTF. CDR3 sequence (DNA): TGTGCCAGTAGTATTAGCCGGGTCTCTAACTATGGCTACACCTTC. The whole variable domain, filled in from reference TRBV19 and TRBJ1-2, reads DGGITQSPKYLFRKEGQNVTLSCEQNLNHDAMYWYRQDPGQGLRLIYYSQIVNDFQKGDIAEGYSVSREKKESFPLTVTSAQKNPTAFYLCASSISRVSNYGYTFGSGTRLTVV.

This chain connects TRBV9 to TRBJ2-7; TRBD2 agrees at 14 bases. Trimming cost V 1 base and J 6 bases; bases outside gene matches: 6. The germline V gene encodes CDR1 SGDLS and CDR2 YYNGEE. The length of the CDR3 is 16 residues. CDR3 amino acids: CASSVTGTSGSGEQYF. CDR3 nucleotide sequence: TGTGCCAGCAGCGTAACCGGGACTAGCGGGAGCGGCGAGCAGTACTTC.

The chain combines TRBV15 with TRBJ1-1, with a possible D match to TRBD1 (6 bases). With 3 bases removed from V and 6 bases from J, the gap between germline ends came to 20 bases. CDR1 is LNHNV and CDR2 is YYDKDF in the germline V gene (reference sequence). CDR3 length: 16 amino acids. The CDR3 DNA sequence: TGTGCCACCAGCAGGGTCGGGGACACCTTACCGGCTGAAGCTTTCTTT. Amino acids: CATSRVGDTLPAEAFF.

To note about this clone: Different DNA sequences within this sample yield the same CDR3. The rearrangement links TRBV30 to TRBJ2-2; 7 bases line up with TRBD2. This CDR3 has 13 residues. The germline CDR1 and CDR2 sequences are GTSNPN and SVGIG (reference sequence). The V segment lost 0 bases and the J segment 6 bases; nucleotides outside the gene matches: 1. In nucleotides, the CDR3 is TGTGCCTGGAGTGTCGCGGGGGCCGGGGAGCTGTTTTTT. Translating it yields CAWSVAGAGELFF.

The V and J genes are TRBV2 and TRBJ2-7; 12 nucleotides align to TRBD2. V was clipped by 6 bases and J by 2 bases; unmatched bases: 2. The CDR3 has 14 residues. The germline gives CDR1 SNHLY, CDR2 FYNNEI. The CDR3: CASRRTSGTYEQYF. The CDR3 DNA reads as TGTGCCAGCAGGAGGACTAGCGGGACCTACGAGCAGTACTTC.

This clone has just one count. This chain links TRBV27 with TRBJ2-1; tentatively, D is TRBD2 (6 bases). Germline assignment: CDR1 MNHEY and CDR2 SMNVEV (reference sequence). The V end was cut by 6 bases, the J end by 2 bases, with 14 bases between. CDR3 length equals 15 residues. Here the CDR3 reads CASSPPGGAYNEQFF. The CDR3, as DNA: TGTGCCAGCAGCCCCCCCGGGGGAGCCTACAATGAGCAGTTCTTC.

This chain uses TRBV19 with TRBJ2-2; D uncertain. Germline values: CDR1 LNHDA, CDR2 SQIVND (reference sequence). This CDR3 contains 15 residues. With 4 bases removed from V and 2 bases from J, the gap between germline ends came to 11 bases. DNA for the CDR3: TGTGCCAGTAGTAGCGCGGAGCGAAACACCGGGGAGCTGTTTTTT. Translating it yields CASSSAERNTGELFF.

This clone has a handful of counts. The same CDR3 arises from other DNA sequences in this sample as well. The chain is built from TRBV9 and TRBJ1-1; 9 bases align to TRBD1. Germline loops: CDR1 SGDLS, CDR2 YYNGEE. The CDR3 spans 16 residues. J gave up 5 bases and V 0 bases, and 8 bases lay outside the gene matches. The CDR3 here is CASSVAGQGLGTEAFF. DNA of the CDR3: TGTGCCAGCAGCGTAGCTGGACAGGGGTTGGGGACTGAAGCTTTCTTT.

In DNA form, the CDR3 reads TGTGCCAGCAGCTTAATTCGGACAGGGCGCACCGGGGAGCTGTTTTTT. This gives the protein CASSLIRTGRTGELFF. J is TRBJ2-2 and V is TRBV11-2; 8 bases are a match to TRBD1. CDR3 length: 16 amino acids. V trimming: 2 bases; J trimming: 4 bases; junction bases outside the gene matches: 6. Germline CDR1 reads SGHAT; CDR2 reads FQNNGV. Together with reference TRBV11-2 and TRBJ2-2, the CDR3 gives the full variable domain: EAGVAQSPRYKIIEKRQSVAFWCNPISGHATLYWYQQILGQGPKLLIQFQNNGVVDDSQLPKDRFSAERLKGVDSTLKIQPAKLEDSAVYLCASSLIRTGRTGELFFGEGSRLTVL.

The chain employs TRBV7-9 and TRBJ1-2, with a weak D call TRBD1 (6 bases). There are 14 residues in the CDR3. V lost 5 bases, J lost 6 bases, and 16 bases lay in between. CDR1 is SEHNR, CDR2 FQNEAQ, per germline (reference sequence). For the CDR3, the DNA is TGTGCCAGCAGCGAGAGACAGGACCTGAATGGCTACACCTTC. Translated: CASSERQDLNGYTF.

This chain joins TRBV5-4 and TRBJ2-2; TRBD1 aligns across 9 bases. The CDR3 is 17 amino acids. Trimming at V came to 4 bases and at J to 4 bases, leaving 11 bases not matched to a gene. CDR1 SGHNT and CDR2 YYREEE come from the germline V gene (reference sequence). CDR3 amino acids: CASSRERDRGSTGELFF. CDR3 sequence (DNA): TGTGCCAGCAGCCGAGAAAGAGACAGGGGGTCCACCGGGGAGCTGTTTTTT.